The subject of this entry is one T cell receptor beta chain. There were TCR beta CDR3 regions amplified from RNA transcripts. When the TCR CDR3 underwent first-round RT-PCR, the HTBI primer set was used. TCRdb redid the calling of the multiplex PCR reads with MiXCR, one entry per CDR3 protein. This sample has hundreds of thousands of distinct CDR3 sequences; just under 20% occur once, and the top ten carry 45% to 50%. This specimen belongs to a study of T cells in Graves' hyperthyroidism and ophthalmopathy. This CDR3 contains 17 residues. V lost 6 bases, J lost 3 bases, and 23 bases lay in between. This chain joins TRBV12-3 or TRBV12-4 and TRBJ1-2; TRBD1 might be the D (5 bases). This TCR was recovered from a man aged 35 to 55 with Graves' ophthalmopathy. The sequenced sample was blood. CDR3 region: CASRRSTDRHLYYGYTF. The CDR3 DNA sequence: TGTGCCAGCAGAAGGTCGACAGATAGGCATCTATACTATGGCTACACCTTC.